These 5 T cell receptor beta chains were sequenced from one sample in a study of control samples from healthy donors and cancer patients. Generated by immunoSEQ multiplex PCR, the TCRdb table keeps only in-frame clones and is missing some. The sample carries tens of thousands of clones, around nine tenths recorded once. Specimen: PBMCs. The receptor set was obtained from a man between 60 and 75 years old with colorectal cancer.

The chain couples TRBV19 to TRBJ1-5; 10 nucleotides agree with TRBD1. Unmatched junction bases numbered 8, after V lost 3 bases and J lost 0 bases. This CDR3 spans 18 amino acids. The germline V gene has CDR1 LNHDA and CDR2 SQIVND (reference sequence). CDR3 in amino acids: CASSMGGQGQGSNQPQHF. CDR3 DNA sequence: TGTGCCAGTAGTATGGGGGGACAGGGGCAAGGTAGCAATCAGCCCCAGCATTTT. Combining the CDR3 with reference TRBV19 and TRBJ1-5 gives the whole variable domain DGGITQSPKYLFRKEGQNVTLSCEQNLNHDAMYWYRQDPGQGLRLIYYSQIVNDFQKGDIAEGYSVSREKKESFPLTVTSAQKNPTAFYLCASSMGGQGQGSNQPQHFGDGTRLSIL.

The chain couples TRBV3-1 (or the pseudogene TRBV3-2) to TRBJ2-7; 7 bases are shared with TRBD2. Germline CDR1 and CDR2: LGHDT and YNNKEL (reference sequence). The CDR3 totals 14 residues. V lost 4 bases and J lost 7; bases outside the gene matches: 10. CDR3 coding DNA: TGTGCCAGCAGCCCTGGAATAGCGGGTCGTGAGCAGTACTTC. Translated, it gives CASSPGIAGREQYF.

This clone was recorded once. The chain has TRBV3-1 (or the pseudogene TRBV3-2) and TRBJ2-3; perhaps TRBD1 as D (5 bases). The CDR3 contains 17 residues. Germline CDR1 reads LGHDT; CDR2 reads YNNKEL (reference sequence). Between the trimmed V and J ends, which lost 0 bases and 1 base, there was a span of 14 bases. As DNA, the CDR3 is TGTGCCAGCAGCCAAGATCAGAGAGACAGTGGCACAGATACGCAGTATTTT. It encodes CASSQDQRDSGTDTQYF.

Here the CDR3 reads CASSQEGTDYGYTF. The CDR3, as DNA: TGCGCCAGCAGCCAAGAGGGCACAGACTATGGCTACACCTTC. The rearrangement uses TRBV4-3 and TRBJ1-2, with D unclear. Trimming cost V 0 bases and J 3 bases, with 8 bases left between them. Germline V gene data show CDR1 as LGHNA and CDR2 as YSLEER. The CDR3 has 14 residues.

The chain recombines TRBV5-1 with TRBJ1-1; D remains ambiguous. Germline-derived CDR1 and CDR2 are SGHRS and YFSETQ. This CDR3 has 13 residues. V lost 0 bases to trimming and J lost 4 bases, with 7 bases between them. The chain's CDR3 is CASSLGQSTEAFF. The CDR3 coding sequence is TGCGCCAGCAGCTTGGGCCAAAGCACTGAAGCTTTCTTT. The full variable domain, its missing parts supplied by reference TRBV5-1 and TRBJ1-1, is KAGVTQTPRYLIKTRGQQVTLSCSPISGHRSVSWYQQTPGQGLQFLFEYFSETQRNKGNFPGRFSGRQFSNSRSEMNVSTLELGDSALYLCASSLGQSTEAFFGQGTRLTVV.